Following are 28 T cell receptor beta chains from one sample sequenced in a study of CXCR3-negative and CXCR3-positive naive CD8 T cells. For these receptors, no antigen is known. Overall study findings and caveats: CXCR3-positive naive cells carried more hydrophobic TRB CDR3s than CXCR3-negative naive cells did.

UMI-labeled 5' RACE TRB cDNA libraries were prepared from the cells. TCRdb re-analyzed the 5' RACE reads; it lists each CDR3 protein once, without DNA. The sample spans more than 70,000 distinct CDR3 sequences; the ten largest clones claim 0.62%. The specimen was naive CXCR3+ CD8+ T cells from blood. Subset in this sample: CD45RO-CCR7+CD27+CD95- naive CD8+ T cells expressing CXCR3 (TNR3+). The receptors shown here come from a human donor in good health. Some clones in this sample may be carry-over from other donors' samples.

This chain joins TRBV12-3 or TRBV12-4 and TRBJ2-5; TCRdb names TRBD2, which stays unverified in the absence of DNA. The CDR3 is 14 residues long. CDR3 sequence: CASSHRSGPETQYF.

V usage is TRBV6-2 or TRBV6-3 and J usage is TRBJ2-1; the TCRdb call, TRBD2, lacks DNA for checking. CDR1 is MNHEY and CDR2 is SVGEGT in the germline V gene. The CDR3 runs to 16 residues. The CDR3 here is CASSYLAEGVNNEQFF.

The rearrangement joins TRBV6-2 or TRBV6-3 to TRBJ2-7; TCRdb returns TRBD2, unconfirmable since there is no DNA. The CDR3 extends over 13 amino acids. The V gene's germline CDR1 is MNHEY and CDR2 SVGEGT. CDR3: CASSTSGIYEQYF.

The V gene is TRBV4-2, the J gene TRBJ1-1. This CDR3 comprises 13 residues. Germline CDR1 LGHNA, CDR2 YNFKEQ. CDR3 in amino acids: CASSQGIYTEAFF.

V gene TRBV9 combines with J gene TRBJ2-1. CDR3 length equals 16 residues. CDR1 is SGDLS, CDR2 YYNGEE, per germline. CDR3 sequence: CASSVGGSKGYNEQFF.

The chain links TRBV5-1 to TRBJ1-1; TCRdb lists TRBD1, though no DNA is available to test this call. From germline, CDR1 is SGHRS and CDR2 YFSETQ. The CDR3 has 13 amino acids. Here the CDR3 reads CASSFPGDTEAFF.

The V call is TRBV19, the J call TRBJ1-2; without DNA, the TCRdb call of TRBD1 cannot be checked. CDR3 length equals 11 residues. CDR1 is LNHDA, CDR2 SQIVND, per germline (reference sequence). The CDR3 spells CASSTGTMYTF.

The rearrangement uses TRBV12-3 or TRBV12-4 and TRBJ2-1. The CDR3 has 13 amino acids. The CDR3 here is CASSFGKIDEQFF.

The genes are TRBV7-7 and TRBJ1-5. Germline V gives CDR1 SSHAT, CDR2 FNYEAQ (reference sequence). This CDR3 region has 13 residues. The chain's CDR3 is CASSLGPREPQHF.

The chain has TRBV10-3 and TRBJ2-7; TCRdb outputs TRBD1, but without DNA this stays unchecked. The germline V gene has CDR1 ENHRY and CDR2 SYGVKD. This CDR3 has 13 residues. The CDR3 is CAITLDGSYEQYF.

The chain employs TRBV5-1 and TRBJ2-1; TCRdb's D gene call, TRBD2, goes unchecked for lack of DNA. The CDR3 extends over 16 amino acids. From germline, CDR1 is SGHRS and CDR2 YFSETQ. The CDR3 region is CASSLPSAPSYNEQFF.

The V call is TRBV7-9, the J call TRBJ1-2. This CDR3 contains 14 residues. CDR1 is SEHNR, CDR2 FQNEAQ, per germline (reference sequence). The CDR3 region is CASSFGTSGYGYTF.

The chain carries TRBV24-1 and TRBJ2-1. Germline loops: CDR1 KGHDR, CDR2 SFDVKD. The CDR3 length is 15 residues. CDR3 in amino acids: CATSDSRVSYNEQFF.

The chain recombines TRBV11-2 with TRBJ1-1; the D call of TRBD1 rests on TCRdb alone, since no DNA is present to check it. The CDR3 covers 13 residues. Germline V gene lookup returns CDR1 SGHAT and CDR2 FQNNGV. CDR3: CASSLDPGDEAFF.

CDR3 sequence reads: CASSSGTTSYEETQYF. V is TRBV28 and J is TRBJ2-5; TCRdb's D call of TRBD2 is untestable without DNA. Germline lookup yields CDR1 MDHEN and CDR2 SYDVKM. CDR3 size: 16 residues. Filled out from reference TRBV28 and TRBJ2-5, the complete variable domain reads DVKVTQSSRYLVKRTGEKVFLECVQDMDHENMFWYRQDPGLGLRLIYFSYDVKMKEKGDIPEGYSVSREKKERFSLILESASTNQTSMYLCASSSGTTSYEETQYFGPGTRLLVL.

The chain recombines TRBV6-2 or TRBV6-3 with TRBJ2-1. This CDR3 comprises 13 residues. CDR1 and CDR2 from the germline V gene are MNHEY and SVGEGT. The CDR3 sequence is CASSSHLRSTLFF.

The chain has TRBV6-5 and TRBJ2-2. CDR1 is MNHEY and CDR2 is SVGAGI in the germline V gene. This CDR3 is 14 amino acids long. The chain's CDR3 is CAISESWDTGELFF.

The chain's CDR3 is CASSQEAGGETQYF. This chain connects TRBV3-1 to TRBJ2-5; checking the TCRdb D call of TRBD2 is not possible without DNA. CDR1 LGHDT and CDR2 YNNKEL come from the germline V gene (reference sequence). The CDR3 covers 14 residues.

The chain recombines TRBV14 with TRBJ1-1; the D call of TRBD1 rests on TCRdb alone, since no DNA is present to check it. Germline V CDR1 and CDR2: SGHDN, FVKESK. The CDR3 is made up of 16 amino acids. This CDR3 reads CASSQEAGQGNTEAFF. The full variable domain, rest sourced from reference TRBV14 and TRBJ1-1, is EAGVTQFPSHSVIEKGQTVTLRCDPISGHDNLYWYRRVMGKEIKFLLHFVKESKQDESGMPNNRFLAERTGGTYSTLKVQPAELEDSGVYFCASSQEAGQGNTEAFFGQGTRLTVV.

V is TRBV25-1 and J is TRBJ2-2; absent DNA, TCRdb's TRBD1 call cannot be checked. The CDR3 loop spans 12 amino acids. CDR1 and CDR2 from the germline V gene are MGHDK and SYGVNS. The CDR3 is CASHPGTGELFF.

CDR3 protein: CASSYRALDGFSYEQYF. The chain combines TRBV6-2 or TRBV6-3 with TRBJ2-7; no DNA is available, so the TRBD2 call from TCRdb remains unchecked. Germline values: CDR1 MNHEY, CDR2 SVGEGT. CDR3 size: 17 residues.

This chain connects TRBV7-6 to TRBJ2-2; TCRdb's assignment of TRBD2 cannot be checked, as there is no DNA. Germline V CDR1 and CDR2: SGHVS, FNYEAQ. The CDR3 sequence is 18 residues long. CDR3 sequence: CASSFGGLAGEGTGELFF.

The gene calls are TRBV5-1 and TRBJ2-2. The CDR3 is 19 residues long. Germline CDR1 SGHRS, CDR2 YFSETQ. CDR3 sequence reads: CASSPDGIRNGRFAGELFF.

This chain links TRBV29-1 with TRBJ2-7. The CDR3 runs 13 residues. Germline loops: CDR1 SQVTM, CDR2 ANQGSEA. This chain's CDR3 is CSALPRGSYEQYF.

J is TRBJ1-5 and V is TRBV12-3 or TRBV12-4. The CDR3 contains 13 residues. CDR3 sequence: CASSLLGNQPQHF.

This rearrangement joins TRBV29-1 to TRBJ2-1; TCRdb lists TRBD2, though no DNA is available to test this call. CDR1 SQVTM and CDR2 ANQGSEA come from the germline V gene. The CDR3 totals 14 residues. The CDR3 loop reads CSGMVAGLNNEQFF.

The rearrangement links TRBV11-3 to TRBJ2-7; TCRdb outputs TRBD1, but without DNA this stays unchecked. This CDR3 comprises 14 residues. Germline loops: CDR1 SGHNT, CDR2 YENEEA. CDR3 loop: CASSYGQGNYEQYF.

The chain couples TRBV7-8 to TRBJ2-7; TCRdb indicates TRBD2, and absent DNA this call remains unverified. Germline CDR1 and CDR2: SGHVS and FQNEAQ. The CDR3 runs 16 residues. This CDR3 reads CASSSLTGTSAHEQYF.